The TCR beta chain described here comes from a study of blood T cell repertoires in COVID-19. About the study: From the United States, Italy and Spain came samples of acute and convalescent COVID-19. Sources were T cells, B-cell-depleted T cells, or PBMCs; the material itself was cDNA or gDNA.

Germline loops: CDR1 MNHEY, CDR2 SVGAGI. The CDR3 runs to 16 residues. The V end was cut by 0 bases, the J end by 0 bases, with 12 bases between. TCRdb's copy holds only in-frame clones and misses some; the assay was immunoSEQ multiplex PCR. The data show 200,000 to 250,000 clones, 81% seen once. A Seattle source enrolled patients during active infection and followed them longitudinally. The origin of this receptor is a woman at least 80 years old with COVID-19, enrolled during active disease. The specimen was peripheral blood. The J gene is TRBJ2-7, the V gene TRBV6-5, with D unclear. The CDR3 is CASSYSAAAPSYEQYF. CDR3 in DNA: TGTGCCAGCAGTTACTCGGCGGCAGCCCCCTCCTACGAGCAGTACTTC.